The 30 T cell receptor beta chains below all came from one sample that was sequenced in a study of cytomegalovirus exposure and HLA in healthy donors (dated by TCRdb to 2015 to 2018). The library was produced with the immunoSEQ multiplex PCR assay. A mixture of 60 forward primers for TCR Vbeta segments and 13 reverse primers for TCR Jbeta segments was used in the multiplex PCR. TCRdb carries this immuneACCESS record with in-frame sequences only. Its versions omit some clonotypes, under half of them owing to an unresolved V gene in the studies checked, with the rest unexplained. The sample contains around 200,000 clones, around 68% of them found a single time. Jointly, the top ten make up under 3% of the sample. Sequencing used PBMCs. The receptors were gathered from a middle-aged man in good health and CMV-seronegative.

The rearrangement joins TRBV25-1 to TRBJ1-4; D uncertain. CDR1 and CDR2 from the germline V gene are MGHDK and SYGVNS. CDR3 length: 12 residues. Trimming cost V 3 bases and J 9 bases, with 8 bases left between them. The CDR3 protein is CASSDFHQKLFF. The CDR3 region has the DNA TGTGCCAGCAGTGATTTCCATCAAAAACTGTTTTTT.

This sequence joins TRBV11-2 and TRBJ2-7; D gene ambiguous. Germline V gene data show CDR1 as SGHAT and CDR2 as FQNNGV. This CDR3 contains 11 residues. With 5 bases removed from V and 2 bases from J, the gap between germline ends came to 4 bases. DNA of the CDR3: TGTGCCAGCAGCGTAACCTACGAGCAGTACTTC. Translated: CASSVTYEQYF.

The chain employs TRBV5-1 and TRBJ2-3, with D possibly being TRBD2 (5 bases). The germline CDR1 and CDR2 sequences are SGHRS and YFSETQ. CDR3 length equals 15 residues. Trimming stripped 0 bases from V and 3 bases from J, with 11 bases between. For the CDR3, the DNA is TGCGCCAGCAGCTTGGAGGGAGTACGTACAGATACGCAGTATTTT. Protein sequence: CASSLEGVRTDTQYF.

This clone was seen ten or more times. Here the CDR3 reads CASSPTSGYTDTQYF. DNA of the CDR3: TGTGCCAGCAGTCCGACTAGCGGGTACACAGATACGCAGTATTTT. The chain is built from TRBV6-4 and TRBJ2-3, with 10 bases identical to TRBD2. Germline CDR1 and CDR2: MRHNA and SNTAGT. This CDR3 comprises 15 residues. Unmatched junction bases numbered 4, after V lost 5 bases and J lost 2 bases.

This clone was seen once. The chain carries TRBV6-1 and TRBJ2-5; D is uncertain. The CDR3 totals 12 residues. Germline values: CDR1 MNHNS, CDR2 SASEGT. Trimming took 8 bases from V and 5 from J, leaving 12 bases between them. CDR3 sequence: CASDLGAETQYF. The CDR3, as DNA: TGTGCCAGCGATCTTGGTGCGGAGACCCAGTACTTC.

The chain uses TRBV5-4 and TRBJ2-7; perhaps TRBD2 as D (5 bases). Germline V gene data show CDR1 as SGHNT and CDR2 as YYREEE (reference sequence). The CDR3 is made up of 14 amino acids. V was trimmed by 0 bases and J by 0 bases, leaving 7 bases between them. Here the CDR3 DNA reads TGTGCCAGCAGCTTGGGGAGCGGCTCCTACGAGCAGTACTTC. Its protein is CASSLGSGSYEQYF.

The rearrangement joins TRBV7-8 to TRBJ2-5; 8 nucleotides line up with TRBD2. Germline CDR1 SGHVS, CDR2 FQNEAQ. The CDR3 sequence is 17 residues long. V dropped 5 bases and J dropped 5; count of bases not matched to a gene: 16. The CDR3 coding sequence is TGTGCCAGCAGCCTCCCCCGTGGCGGGGGGCGGCGGGAGACCCAGTACTTC. Its translation: CASSLPRGGGRRETQYF.

The chain couples TRBV28 to TRBJ1-2; 9 bases map to TRBD1. CDR3 length: 15 residues. Germline trimming cut 3 bases from V and 0 bases from J; bases unmatched to any gene: 2. Germline V lookup: CDR1 MDHEN, CDR2 SYDVKM. The CDR3 here is CASSFGTGSNYGYTF. The CDR3, as DNA: TGTGCCAGCAGTTTCGGGACAGGGTCTAACTATGGCTACACCTTC.

This chain uses TRBV11-2 with TRBJ2-2; maybe TRBD1 (6 bases). Germline V gene sequence: CDR1 SGHAT, CDR2 FQNNGV. CDR3 length equals 15 residues. The V and J ends lost 3 bases and 9 bases respectively, with 17 bases between them. The DNA for the CDR3 is TGTGCCAGCAGCTTTGGGGTCCAGGGGAACCGGGAGCTGTTTTTT. It is translated as CASSFGVQGNRELFF.

The chain carries TRBV7-9 and TRBJ1-5, with 9 bases lining up with TRBD1. The V gene end was trimmed by 0 bases and the J gene end by 5 bases; junction bases not matched to a gene: 5. Germline V CDR1 and CDR2: SEHNR, FQNEAQ (reference sequence). This CDR3 has 16 amino acids. The CDR3 here is CASSLATGGVDQPQHF. CDR3 DNA sequence: TGTGCCAGCAGCTTAGCAACAGGGGGCGTCGATCAGCCCCAGCATTTT.

The chain joins TRBV5-1 to TRBJ1-2; a possible D gene is TRBD1 (6 bases). The CDR3 spans 15 residues. V lost 4 bases to trimming and J lost 1 base, with 14 bases between them. Germline CDR1 is SGHRS and CDR2 is YFSETQ. The CDR3 sequence: CASSPGQQINYGYTF. CDR3 nucleotide sequence: TGCGCCAGCAGCCCGGGACAACAAATTAACTATGGCTACACCTTC.

V is TRBV14 and J is TRBJ2-7; 9 bases match TRBD1. Germline V gene lookup returns CDR1 SGHDN and CDR2 FVKESK. The CDR3 spans 15 residues. J gave up 2 bases and V 4 bases, and 6 bases lay outside the gene matches. This CDR3 is CASSPLTGGTYEQYF. The CDR3 coding sequence is TGTGCCAGCAGCCCATTGACAGGGGGAACCTACGAGCAGTACTTC.

The gene calls are TRBV9 and TRBJ1-2, with D possibly matching TRBD1 (6 bases). CDR3 length: 15 residues. Germline assignment: CDR1 SGDLS and CDR2 YYNGEE. Trimming removed 4 bases from V and 9 bases from J, with 22 bases in between. CDR3 in amino acids: CASSSSPGEELSYTF. The CDR3, as DNA: TGTGCCAGCAGCTCAAGCCCAGGGGAAGAATTGAGCTACACCTTC.

The sample holds a few counts of this clone. The chain recombines TRBV5-4 with TRBJ1-2; tentatively, D is TRBD1 (5 bases). This CDR3 is built from 13 residues. V was cut by 2 bases and J by 6 bases, with 11 bases left in between. Germline assignment: CDR1 SGHNT and CDR2 YYREEE (reference sequence). The CDR3: CASSFGARDGYTF. DNA for the CDR3: TGTGCCAGCAGCTTTGGGGCTAGGGATGGCTACACCTTC.

This clone showed up just a few times. The chain carries TRBV5-1 and TRBJ2-1; TRBD2 matches 10 bases. V gave up 4 bases and J gave up 2 bases; unmatched junction bases: 9. Germline V gene data show CDR1 as SGHRS and CDR2 as YFSETQ. The CDR3 is made up of 17 amino acids. CDR3: CASSRVVAGGTYNEQFF. The DNA of the CDR3 is TGCGCCAGCAGCCGGGTGGTAGCGGGAGGTACCTACAATGAGCAGTTCTTC.

This clone has just a few counts. This rearrangement joins TRBV7-9 to TRBJ2-7, with D maybe TRBD2 (5 bases). The CDR3 is 14 residues long. Between the trimmed V and J ends, which lost 1 base and 4 bases, there was a span of 11 bases. The germline gives CDR1 SEHNR, CDR2 FQNEAQ (reference sequence). The CDR3 DNA follows: TGTGCCAGCAGCTTAGAGCTAGCATGGTACGAGCAGTACTTC. It specifies CASSLELAWYEQYF.

This chain joins TRBV28 and TRBJ1-6; 9 bases are a match to TRBD1. With V trimmed by 5 bases and J by 7 bases, 12 bases remained unmatched. Germline assignment: CDR1 MDHEN and CDR2 SYDVKM. CDR3 size: 17 residues. The chain's CDR3 is CASSPSGTGFENSPLHF. The CDR3 coding sequence is TGTGCCAGCAGTCCCTCCGGGACAGGGTTTGAGAATTCACCCCTCCACTTT.

This clone has only a few counts. The chain couples TRBV5-4 to TRBJ1-1; D call uncertain. CDR1 is SGHNT and CDR2 is YYREEE in the germline V gene (reference sequence). The CDR3 runs to 17 residues. V gave up 0 bases and J gave up 2 bases, with 17 bases separating them. The CDR3 nucleotides read TGTGCCAGCAGCTTGGGGACTAGGATCTTAGGAAACACTGAAGCTTTCTTT. It specifies CASSLGTRILGNTEAFF.

In its sample, this clone was seen once. The chain combines TRBV30 with TRBJ1-4; 7 nucleotides line up with TRBD1. The CDR3 spans 16 residues. The V and J ends lost 1 base and 5 bases, in that order; junction bases with no gene match: 10. Germline CDR1 is GTSNPN and CDR2 is SVGIG (reference sequence). The CDR3, as DNA: TGTGCCTGGAGTGCAAAACATCAGGGGGGAAATGAAAAACTGTTTTTT. Amino acid sequence: CAWSAKHQGGNEKLFF.

This chain links TRBV7-2 with TRBJ2-5; the D is unclear. The CDR3 runs 12 residues. Trimming shortened V by 7 bases and J by 3 bases, and 9 bases separated the two germline ends. Germline-derived CDR1 and CDR2 are SGHTA and FQGNSA. CDR3 coding DNA: TGTGCCAGCAACTCACCCAAAGAGACCCAGTACTTC. Its translation: CASNSPKETQYF. The full variable domain, rest sourced from reference TRBV7-2 and TRBJ2-5, is GAGVSQSPSNKVTEKGKDVELRCDPISGHTALYWYRQSLGQGLEFLIYFQGNSAPDKSGLPSDRFSAERTGGSVSTLTIQRTQQEDSAVYLCASNSPKETQYFGPGTRLLVL.

As DNA, the CDR3 is TGTGCCAGCAGCTTAGCTTCACAGGGGAAAAAACTGTTTTTT. Amino acid sequence: CASSLASQGKKLFF. The rearrangement joins TRBV7-6 to TRBJ1-4; 7 bases align to TRBD1. The CDR3 is made up of 14 amino acids. Germline CDR1 and CDR2: SGHVS and FNYEAQ. The trim removed 0 bases at V and 9 bases at J, leaving 4 bases unmatched.

The CDR3 region is CASSFETGELFF. CDR3 bases: TGTGCCAGCAGCTTCGAGACCGGGGAGCTGTTTTTT. The chain is built from TRBV11-1 and TRBJ2-2; D uncertain. CDR1 and CDR2 from the germline V gene are SGHAT and FQDESV (reference sequence). This CDR3 is 12 amino acids long. V shed 3 bases and J shed 5 bases, with 4 bases lying between them. Full variable domain (outside the CDR3, taken from reference TRBV11-1 and TRBJ2-2): EAEVAQSPRYKITEKSQAVAFWCDPISGHATLYWYRQILGQGPELLVQFQDESVVDDSQLPKDRFSAERLKGVDSTLKIQPAELGDSAMYLCASSFETGELFFGEGSRLTVL.

This clone was found a few times. The CDR3 bases are TGTGCCAGCAGCTTAGCCCCCGGGACAATCTACGAGCAGTACTTC. It specifies CASSLAPGTIYEQYF. V gene TRBV11-2 combines with J gene TRBJ2-7; TRBD1 is a possible D gene (6 bases). This CDR3 comprises 15 residues. Deletions cut 1 base from V and 3 bases from J, with 13 bases between. Germline V gene data show CDR1 as SGHAT and CDR2 as FQNNGV. The variable domain in full, with the rest retrieved from reference TRBV11-2 and TRBJ2-7, is EAGVAQSPRYKIIEKRQSVAFWCNPISGHATLYWYQQILGQGPKLLIQFQNNGVVDDSQLPKDRFSAERLKGVDSTLKIQPAKLEDSAVYLCASSLAPGTIYEQYFGPGTRLTVT.

The V call is TRBV5-1, the J call TRBJ1-4; D is unresolved. Germline values: CDR1 SGHRS, CDR2 YFSETQ. V lost 2 bases, J lost 5 bases, and 10 bases lay in between. CDR3 length: 14 amino acids. The CDR3 nucleotides are TGCGCCAGCAGCTTAGAACAGTTAAATGAAAAACTGTTTTTT. Translation: CASSLEQLNEKLFF.

This clone was detected only a few times. The rearrangement joins TRBV6-1 to TRBJ2-1; 7 nucleotides line up with TRBD1. CDR1 is MNHNS and CDR2 is SASEGT in the germline V gene. The length of the CDR3 is 15 residues. V was clipped by 5 bases and J by 3 bases; unmatched bases: 7. This CDR3 reads CASSPGTVDYNEQFF. Here the CDR3 DNA reads TGTGCCAGCAGTCCCGGGACAGTAGACTACAATGAGCAGTTCTTC.

This clone was seen a handful of times. The rearrangement links TRBV18 to TRBJ2-5; TRBD1 matches 8 bases. This CDR3 is built from 15 residues. Per the germline V gene, CDR1 is KGHSH and CDR2 is LQKENI. The V segment lost 2 bases and the J segment 2 bases; nucleotides outside the gene matches: 4. The CDR3 DNA reads TGTGCCAGCTCACCAGGGGACAGGACGCAAGAGACCCAGTACTTC. Its translation: CASSPGDRTQETQYF.

The table lists this clone with a few counts. The chain couples TRBV15 to TRBJ2-7, with 9 bases lining up with TRBD2. Trimming cost V 0 bases and J 6 bases; bases outside gene matches: 9. The germline CDR1 and CDR2 sequences are LNHNV and YYDKDF (reference sequence). This CDR3 comprises 16 residues. The CDR3 is CATSRDLAGGQTEQYF. CDR3 in DNA: TGTGCCACCAGCAGAGATTTGGCGGGGGGGCAAACCGAGCAGTACTTC.

The genes are TRBV5-4 and TRBJ2-3; 13 nucleotides align to TRBD2. The CDR3 sequence is 15 residues long. Germline V gene sequence: CDR1 SGHNT, CDR2 YYREEE (reference sequence). Trimming removed 3 bases from V and 6 bases from J; junction bases left unmatched: 4. The CDR3 is CASSSLAGGLDTQYF. The CDR3 region has the DNA TGTGCCAGCAGCTCACTAGCGGGGGGGCTCGATACGCAGTATTTT.

This chain links TRBV7-2 with TRBJ1-5; tentatively, D is TRBD1 (5 bases). This CDR3 spans 14 amino acids. Germline assignment: CDR1 SGHTA and CDR2 FQGNSA. Trimming pared 1 base from V and 7 bases from J, leaving 11 bases between. CDR3 in amino acids: CASSLGREDQPQHF. As DNA, the CDR3 is TGTGCCAGCAGCTTAGGCAGGGAAGACCAGCCCCAGCATTTT.

This clone was recorded once. One junction end disagrees with the germline gene, perhaps due to a read error. The chain recombines TRBV6-5 with TRBJ2-7, with TRBD1 as a possible D gene (5 bases). This CDR3 region has 12 residues. Per germline, CDR1 MNHEY and CDR2 SVGAGI. CDR3 nucleotides: TGTACCAGCAGGGCAGGGACCTACGAGCAGTACTTC. Residues: CTSRAGTYEQYF.